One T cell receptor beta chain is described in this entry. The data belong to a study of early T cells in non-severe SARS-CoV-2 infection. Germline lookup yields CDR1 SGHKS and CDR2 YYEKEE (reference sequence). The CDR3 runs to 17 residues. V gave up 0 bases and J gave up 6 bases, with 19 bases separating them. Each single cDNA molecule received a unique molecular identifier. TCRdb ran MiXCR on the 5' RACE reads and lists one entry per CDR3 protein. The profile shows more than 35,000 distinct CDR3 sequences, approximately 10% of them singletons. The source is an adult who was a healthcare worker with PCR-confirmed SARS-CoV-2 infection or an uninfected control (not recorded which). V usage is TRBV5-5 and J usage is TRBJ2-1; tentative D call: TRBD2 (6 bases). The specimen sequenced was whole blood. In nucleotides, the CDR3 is TGTGCCAGCAGCTTGGACCGACGGCTGACTAGTTCCAATGAGCAGTTCTTC. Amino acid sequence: CASSLDRRLTSSNEQFF. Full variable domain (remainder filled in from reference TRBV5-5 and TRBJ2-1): DAGVTQSPTHLIKTRGQQVTLRCSPISGHKSVSWYQQVLGQGPQFIFQYYEKEERGRGNFPDRFSARQFPNYSSELNVNALLLGDSALYLCASSLDRRLTSSNEQFFGPGTRLTVL.